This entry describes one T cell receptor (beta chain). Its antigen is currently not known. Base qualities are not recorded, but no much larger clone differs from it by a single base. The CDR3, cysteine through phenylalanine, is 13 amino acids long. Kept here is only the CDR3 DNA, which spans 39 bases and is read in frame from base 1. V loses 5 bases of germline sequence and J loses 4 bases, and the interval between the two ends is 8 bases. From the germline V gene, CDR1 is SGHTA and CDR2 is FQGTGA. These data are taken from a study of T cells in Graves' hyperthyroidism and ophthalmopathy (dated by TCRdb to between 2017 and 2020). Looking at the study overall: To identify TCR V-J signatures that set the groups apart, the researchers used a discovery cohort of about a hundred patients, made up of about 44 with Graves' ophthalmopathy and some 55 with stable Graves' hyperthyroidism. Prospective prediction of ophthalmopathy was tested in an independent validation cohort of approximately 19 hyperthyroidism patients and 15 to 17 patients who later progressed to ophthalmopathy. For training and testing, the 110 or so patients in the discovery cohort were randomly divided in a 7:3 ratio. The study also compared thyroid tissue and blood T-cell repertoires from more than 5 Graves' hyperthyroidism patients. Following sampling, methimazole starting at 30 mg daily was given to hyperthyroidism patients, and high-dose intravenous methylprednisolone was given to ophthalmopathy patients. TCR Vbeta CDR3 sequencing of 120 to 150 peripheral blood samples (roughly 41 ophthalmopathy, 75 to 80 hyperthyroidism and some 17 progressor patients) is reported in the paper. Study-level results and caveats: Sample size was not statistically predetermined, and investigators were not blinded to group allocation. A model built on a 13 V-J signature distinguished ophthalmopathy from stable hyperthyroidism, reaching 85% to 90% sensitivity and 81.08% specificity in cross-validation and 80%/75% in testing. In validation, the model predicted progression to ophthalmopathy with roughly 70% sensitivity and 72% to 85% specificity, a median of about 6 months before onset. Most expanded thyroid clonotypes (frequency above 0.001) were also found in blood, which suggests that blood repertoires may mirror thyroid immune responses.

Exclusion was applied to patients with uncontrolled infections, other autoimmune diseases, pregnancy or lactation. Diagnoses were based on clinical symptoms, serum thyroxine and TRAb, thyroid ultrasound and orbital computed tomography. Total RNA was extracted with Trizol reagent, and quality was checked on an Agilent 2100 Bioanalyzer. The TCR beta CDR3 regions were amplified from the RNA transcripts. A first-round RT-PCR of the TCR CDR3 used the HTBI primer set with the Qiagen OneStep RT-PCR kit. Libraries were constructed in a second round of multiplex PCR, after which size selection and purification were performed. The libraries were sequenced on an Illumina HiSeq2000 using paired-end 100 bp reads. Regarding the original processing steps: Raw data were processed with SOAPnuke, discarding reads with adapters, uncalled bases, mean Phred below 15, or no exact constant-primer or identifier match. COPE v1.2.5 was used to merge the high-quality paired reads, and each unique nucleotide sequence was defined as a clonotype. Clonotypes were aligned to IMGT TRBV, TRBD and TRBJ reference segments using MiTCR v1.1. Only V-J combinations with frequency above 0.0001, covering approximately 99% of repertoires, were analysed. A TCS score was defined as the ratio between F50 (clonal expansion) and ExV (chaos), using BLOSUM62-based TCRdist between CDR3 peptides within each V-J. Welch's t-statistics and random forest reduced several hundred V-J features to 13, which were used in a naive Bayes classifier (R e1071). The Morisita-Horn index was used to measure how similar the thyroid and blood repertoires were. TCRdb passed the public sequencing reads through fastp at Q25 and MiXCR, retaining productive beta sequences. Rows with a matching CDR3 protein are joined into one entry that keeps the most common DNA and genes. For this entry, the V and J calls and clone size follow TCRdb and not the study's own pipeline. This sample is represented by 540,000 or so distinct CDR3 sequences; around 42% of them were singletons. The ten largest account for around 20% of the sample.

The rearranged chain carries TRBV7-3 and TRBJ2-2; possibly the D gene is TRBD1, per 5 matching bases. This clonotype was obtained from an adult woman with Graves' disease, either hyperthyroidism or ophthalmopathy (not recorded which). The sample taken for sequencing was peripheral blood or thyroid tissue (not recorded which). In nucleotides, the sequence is TGTGCCAGCAGCACAGGTTCCACCGGGGAGCTGTTTTTT. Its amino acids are CASSTGSTGELFF.